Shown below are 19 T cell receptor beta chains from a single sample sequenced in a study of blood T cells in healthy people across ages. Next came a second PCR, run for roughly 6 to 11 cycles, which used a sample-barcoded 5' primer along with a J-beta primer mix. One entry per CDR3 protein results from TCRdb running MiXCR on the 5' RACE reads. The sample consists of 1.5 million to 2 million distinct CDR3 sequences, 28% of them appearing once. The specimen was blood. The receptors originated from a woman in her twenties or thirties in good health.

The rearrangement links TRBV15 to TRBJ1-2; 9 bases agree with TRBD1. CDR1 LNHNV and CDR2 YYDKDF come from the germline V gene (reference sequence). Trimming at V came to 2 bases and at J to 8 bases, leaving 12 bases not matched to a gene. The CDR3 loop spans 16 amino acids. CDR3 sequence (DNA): TGTGCCACCAGCAGACCCTTTATAACAGGGGGCGGCGGCTACACCTTC. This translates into CATSRPFITGGGGYTF.

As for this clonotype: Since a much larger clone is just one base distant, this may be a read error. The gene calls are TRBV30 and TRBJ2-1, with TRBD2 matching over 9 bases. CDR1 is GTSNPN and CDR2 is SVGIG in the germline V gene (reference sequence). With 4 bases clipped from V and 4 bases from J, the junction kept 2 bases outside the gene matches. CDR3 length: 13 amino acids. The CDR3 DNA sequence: TGTGCCTGGACTAGCGGGACGTACAATGAGCAGTTCTTC. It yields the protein CAWTSGTYNEQFF.

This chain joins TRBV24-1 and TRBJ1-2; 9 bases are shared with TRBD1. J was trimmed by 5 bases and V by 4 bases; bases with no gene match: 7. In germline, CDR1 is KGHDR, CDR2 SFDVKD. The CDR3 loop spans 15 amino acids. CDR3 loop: CATSDTGTGIYGYTF. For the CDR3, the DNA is TGTGCCACCAGTGACACGGGGACAGGGATTTATGGCTACACCTTC.

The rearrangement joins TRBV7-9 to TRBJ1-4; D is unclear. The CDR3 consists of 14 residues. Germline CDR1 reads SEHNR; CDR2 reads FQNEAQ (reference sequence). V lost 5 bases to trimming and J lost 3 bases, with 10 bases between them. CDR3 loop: CASSTVRSNEKLFF. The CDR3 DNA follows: TGTGCCAGCAGCACCGTGCGCTCTAATGAAAAACTGTTTTTT.

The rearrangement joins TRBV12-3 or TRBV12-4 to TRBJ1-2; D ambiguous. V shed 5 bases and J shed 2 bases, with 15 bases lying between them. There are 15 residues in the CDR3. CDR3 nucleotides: TGTGCCAGCAGTCCCGGGAGGTCCGGGAACTATGGCTACACCTTC. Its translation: CASSPGRSGNYGYTF.

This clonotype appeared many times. The CDR3 region has the DNA TGTGCCACCAGCCTAACTAGCGGCTCAGATACGCAGTATTTT. Translating gives CATSLTSGSDTQYF. The chain recombines TRBV15 with TRBJ2-3; 8 bases fit TRBD2. Trimming at V came to 5 bases and at J to 4 bases, leaving 5 bases not matched to a gene. The CDR3 length is 14 residues. Looked up from germline, CDR1 is LNHNV and CDR2 is YYDKDF (reference sequence).

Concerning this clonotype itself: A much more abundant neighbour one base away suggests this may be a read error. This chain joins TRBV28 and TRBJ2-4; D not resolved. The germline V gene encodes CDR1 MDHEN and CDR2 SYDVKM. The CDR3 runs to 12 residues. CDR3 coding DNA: TGTGCCAGCAGTTTGCCCAAAAACATGCAGTACTTC. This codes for CASSLPKNMQYF.

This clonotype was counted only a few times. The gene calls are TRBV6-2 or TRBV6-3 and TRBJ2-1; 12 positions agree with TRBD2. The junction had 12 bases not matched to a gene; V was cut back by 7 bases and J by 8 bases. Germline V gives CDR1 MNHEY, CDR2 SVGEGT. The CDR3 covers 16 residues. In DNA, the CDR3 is TGTGCCAGCATGAAAAGCCTAGCGGGAGGGCCCTATGAGCAGTTCTTC. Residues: CASMKSLAGGPYEQFF.

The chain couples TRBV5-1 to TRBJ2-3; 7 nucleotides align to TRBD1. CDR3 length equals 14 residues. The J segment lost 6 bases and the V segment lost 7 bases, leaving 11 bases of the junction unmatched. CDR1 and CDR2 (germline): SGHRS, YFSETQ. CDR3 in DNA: TGCGCCAGCGACCAGGGGGATGGAAGGGATACGCAGTATTTT. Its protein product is CASDQGDGRDTQYF.

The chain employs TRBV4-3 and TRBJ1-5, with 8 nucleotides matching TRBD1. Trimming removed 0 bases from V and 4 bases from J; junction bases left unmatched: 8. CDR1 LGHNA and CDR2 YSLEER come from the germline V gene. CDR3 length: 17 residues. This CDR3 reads CASSQDGSGQVNQPQHF. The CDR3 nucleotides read TGCGCCAGCAGCCAAGATGGGTCGGGACAGGTAAATCAGCCCCAGCATTTT.

The CDR3 DNA reads as TGTGCCACCAGCGGAACCCTAGCGGGAGAACTCGAGCAGTACTTC. Residues: CATSGTLAGELEQYF. The chain recombines TRBV15 with TRBJ2-7, with 10 bases fitting TRBD2. Unmatched junction bases numbered 10, after V lost 5 bases and J lost 6 bases. Germline CDR1 is LNHNV and CDR2 is YYDKDF (reference sequence). The CDR3 consists of 15 residues.

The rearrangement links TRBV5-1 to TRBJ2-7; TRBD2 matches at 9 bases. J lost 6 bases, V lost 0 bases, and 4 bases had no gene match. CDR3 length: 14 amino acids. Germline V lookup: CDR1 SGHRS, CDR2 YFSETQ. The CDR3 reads CASSLALAGSEQYF. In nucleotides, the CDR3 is TGCGCCAGCAGCTTGGCCCTAGCGGGGAGCGAGCAGTACTTC.

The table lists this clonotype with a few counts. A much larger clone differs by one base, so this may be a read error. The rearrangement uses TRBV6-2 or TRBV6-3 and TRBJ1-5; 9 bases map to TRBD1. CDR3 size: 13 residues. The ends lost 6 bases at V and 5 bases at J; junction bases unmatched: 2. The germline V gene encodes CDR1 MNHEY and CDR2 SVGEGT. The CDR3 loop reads CASRRTGDQPQHF. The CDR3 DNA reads TGTGCCAGCAGGAGGACAGGGGATCAGCCCCAGCATTTT.

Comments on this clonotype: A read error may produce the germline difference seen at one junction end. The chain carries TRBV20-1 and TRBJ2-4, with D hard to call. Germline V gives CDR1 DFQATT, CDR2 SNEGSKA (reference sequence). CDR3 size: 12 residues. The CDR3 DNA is TGCAGTGCTGGAGAGGTTGCTAATGAGCAGTACTTC. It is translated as CSAGEVANEQYF.

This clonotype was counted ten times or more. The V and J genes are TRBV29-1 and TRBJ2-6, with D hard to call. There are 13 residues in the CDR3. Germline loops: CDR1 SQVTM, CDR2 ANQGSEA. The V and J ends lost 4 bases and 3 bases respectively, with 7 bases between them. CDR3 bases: TGCAGCGTTGTTGGGGATGGGGCCAACGTCCTGACTTTC. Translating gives CSVVGDGANVLTF.

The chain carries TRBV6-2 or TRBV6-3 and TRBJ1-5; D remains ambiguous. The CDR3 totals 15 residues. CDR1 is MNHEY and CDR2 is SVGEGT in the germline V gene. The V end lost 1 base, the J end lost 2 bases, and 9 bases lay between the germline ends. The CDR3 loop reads CASSYWGVGNQPQHF. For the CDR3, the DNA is TGTGCCAGCAGTTACTGGGGAGTGGGCAATCAGCCCCAGCATTTT.

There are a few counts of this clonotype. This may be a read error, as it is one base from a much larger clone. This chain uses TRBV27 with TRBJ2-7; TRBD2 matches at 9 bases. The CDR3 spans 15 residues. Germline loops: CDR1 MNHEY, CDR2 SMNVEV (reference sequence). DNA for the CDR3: TGTGCCAGCAGTTTATCCCCGACTAGCGGCTACGGGCAGTACTTC. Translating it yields CASSLSPTSGYGQYF.

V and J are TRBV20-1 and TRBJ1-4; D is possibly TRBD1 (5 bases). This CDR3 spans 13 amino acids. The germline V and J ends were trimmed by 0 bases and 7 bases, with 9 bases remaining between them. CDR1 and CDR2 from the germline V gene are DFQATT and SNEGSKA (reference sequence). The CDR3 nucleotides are TGCAGTGCTAGAGACGGTGGGGCTGAAAAACTGTTTTTT. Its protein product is CSARDGGAEKLFF.

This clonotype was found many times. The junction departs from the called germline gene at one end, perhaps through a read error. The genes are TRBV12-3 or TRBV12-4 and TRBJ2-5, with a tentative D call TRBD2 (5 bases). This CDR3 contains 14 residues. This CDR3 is CASSFRETQEIQYF. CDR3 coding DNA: TGTGCCAGCAGTTTTCGGGAAACTCAAGAGATCCAGTACTTC.